These T cell receptor beta chains were read from a single sample in a study of blood T cell repertoires in COVID-19. Profiling relied on immunoSEQ multiplex PCR, and the TCRdb table lists in-frame clones only, not all of them. The repertoire holds tens of thousands of clones, with approximately 83% as singletons. Sequencing was performed on peripheral blood. Every receptor here comes from an elderly man with COVID-19, enrolled during active disease. CDR3s include the opening cysteine and the closing phenylalanine or tryptophan.

J: TRBJ1-2
length: 13
V: TRBV10-3
CDR3: CAISPGETKGYTF

J: TRBJ1-2
length: 13
V: TRBV30
CDR3: CAWRDRGANGYTF

J: TRBJ1-2
length: 14
V: TRBV11-2
CDR3: CASSGQGAHYGYTF

J: TRBJ2-2
length: 17
V: TRBV6-6
CDR3: CASSLIVLTPNTGELFF

J: TRBJ2-2
length: 15
V: TRBV29-1
CDR3: CSVRLAGVPTGELFF

J: TRBJ2-1
length: 14
V: TRBV5-4
CDR3: CASSLTLQGNEQFF

J: TRBJ1-2
length: 14
V: TRBV6-5
CDR3: CASTQTGDGRGYTF

J: TRBJ2-2
length: 15
V: TRBV7-3
CDR3: CASSSQGVNTGELFF

J: TRBJ1-1
length: 15
V: TRBV18
CDR3: CASSPPGLPNTEAFF

J: TRBJ1-1
length: 16
V: TRBV30
CDR3: CAWSEAGGFFTTEAFF

J: TRBJ2-7
length: 13
V: TRBV7-2
CDR3: CASSLETGVEQYF

J: TRBJ2-1
length: 15
V: TRBV5-1
CDR3: CASSSQGFGYNEQFF

J: TRBJ2-1
length: 16
V: TRBV6-4
CDR3: CASTPDAGGTYNEQFF

J: TRBJ2-1
length: 15
V: TRBV11-2
CDR3: CASRPPGQPYNEQFF

J: TRBJ2-2
length: 13
V: TRBV18
CDR3: CASSRQGPGELFF

J: TRBJ1-5
length: 15
V: TRBV5-4
CDR3: CASSLDRSLNQPQHF

J: TRBJ1-2
length: 12
V: TRBV3-1/TRBV3-2
CDR3: CASSRVSGGYTF

J: TRBJ2-1
length: 12
V: TRBV19
CDR3: CASSIVPNEQFF

J: TRBJ2-7
length: 14
V: TRBV6-6
CDR3: CASSYRDRGYEQYF

J: TRBJ1-1
length: 15
V: TRBV18
CDR3: CASSLGQGGNTEAFF

J: TRBJ2-5
length: 14
V: TRBV19
CDR3: CASSRGDSQETQYF

J: TRBJ1-3
length: 16
V: TRBV5-1
CDR3: CASSILTGYSGNTIYF

J: TRBJ1-1
length: 15
V: TRBV2
CDR3: CASTGGQALGTEAFF

J: TRBJ2-2
length: 16
V: TRBV6-2/TRBV6-3
CDR3: CASSRTGRAEVGELFF

J: TRBJ1-6
length: 16
V: TRBV7-2
CDR3: CASSTGQAFLNSPLHF

J: TRBJ1-2
length: 12
V: TRBV30
CDR3: CAWSTGQGVYTF

J: TRBJ1-5
length: 15
V: TRBV9
CDR3: CASSVDWQGNQPQHF

J: TRBJ2-2
length: 14
V: TRBV7-9
CDR3: CASSPGLHTGELFF

J: TRBJ2-2
length: 16
V: TRBV2
CDR3: CASSAVPLGATGELFF